A selection of T cell receptor beta chains follows, all from one sample in a study of blood T cell repertoires in COVID-19. Only in-frame clones appear in the TCRdb table, and some are missing; sequencing was by immunoSEQ multiplex PCR. The sample includes 150,000 to 200,000 clones, 70% to 85% of them seen just once. Input material: peripheral blood. Every receptor here comes from a human donor with acute or convalescent COVID-19. The donor label of this sample is uncertain. The CDR3 runs from the conserved cysteine through the conserved F or W. The D gene is left open where the match is weak. Only some rows state a clone size, as once, few, many or a class for expanded clones.

NA TRBJ2-2 TRBV11-3 NA CASSSGSGELFF TGTGCCAGCAGCTCCGGGAGTGGGGAGCTGTTTTTT
once TRBJ2-5 TRBV30 TRBD2 CAWSVRGGETQYF TGTGCCTGGAGTGTACGGGGGGGGGAGACCCAGTACTTC
NA TRBJ1-1 TRBV18 TRBD1 CASSPLLQGEGTEAFF TGTGCCAGCTCACCGTTACTACAGGGGGAGGGAACTGAAGCTTTCTTT
NA TRBJ1-4 TRBV4-1 TRBD1 CASSQATGGGYEKLFF TGCGCCAGCAGCCAAGCCACAGGGGGCGGGTACGAAAAACTGTTTTTT
few TRBJ1-1 TRBV6-5 NA CASSYSRGTEAFF TGTGCCAGCAGTTACTCGAGAGGAACTGAAGCTTTCTTT
NA TRBJ1-2 TRBV28 TRBD1 CASNRGGARYGYTF TGTGCCAGCAACAGGGGGGGCGCACGATACGGCTACACCTTC
NA TRBJ2-5 TRBV19 TRBD2 CASSPTSVNLETQYF TGTGCCAGTAGTCCAACTAGCGTGAATTTAGAGACCCAGTACTTC
few TRBJ2-2 TRBV6-6 NA CASNQGANTGELFF TGTGCCAGCAATCAGGGCGCGAACACCGGGGAGCTGTTTTTT
NA TRBJ1-2 TRBV7-9 TRBD1 CASSQGGQGGNYGYTF TGTGCCAGCAGCCAAGGCGGACAGGGGGGTAACTATGGCTACACCTTC
NA TRBJ1-2 TRBV9 TRBD1 CASSSRTGGAVGYTF TGTGCCAGCAGCTCAAGGACAGGGGGCGCAGTCGGCTACACCTTC
NA TRBJ1-2 TRBV19 NA CASSIDRAGYTF TGTGCCAGTAGTATAGACAGGGCCGGCTACACCTTC
once TRBJ2-7 TRBV3-1/TRBV3-2 NA CASSPDTSSYEQYF TGTGCCAGCAGCCCCGACACATCTTCCTACGAGCAGTACTTC
once TRBJ2-5 TRBV6-5 NA CASSYPAGQKETQYF TGTGCCAGCAGTTACCCCGCCGGACAGAAAGAGACCCAGTACTTC
NA TRBJ1-2 TRBV28 TRBD1 CATRQGWSYGYTF TGTGCCACCCGACAGGGATGGAGCTATGGCTACACCTTC
NA TRBJ2-7 TRBV6-5 NA CASSYSGGARYEQYF TGTGCCAGCAGTTACTCGGGGGGGGCGCGGTACGAGCAGTACTTC
once TRBJ2-5 TRBV28 TRBD2 CASSPGLAGLLAETQYF TGTGCCAGCAGTCCGGGACTAGCGGGATTATTGGCAGAGACCCAGTACTTC
NA TRBJ2-1 TRBV7-6 TRBD2 CASSLGGAGGVAYNEQFF TGTGCCAGCAGCTTAGGAGGTGCGGGAGGGGTGGCGTACAATGAGCAGTTCTTC
NA TRBJ2-7 TRBV6-5 NA CASKQGASPYEQYF TGTGCCAGTAAACAGGGCGCCTCCCCCTACGAGCAGTACTTC
NA TRBJ2-7 TRBV27 TRBD2 CASSLKSWAGGSYEQYF TGTGCCAGCAGTTTAAAGTCCTGGGCGGGAGGGTCCTACGAGCAGTACTTC
NA TRBJ2-7 TRBV7-9 TRBD2 CASSLMTSTSYEQYF TGTGCCAGCAGCCTCATGACTAGCACCTCCTACGAGCAGTACTTC
NA TRBJ2-7 TRBV7-2 NA CASSAQGRKGEQYF TGTGCCAGCAGCGCTCAGGGAAGGAAGGGCGAGCAGTACTTC
few TRBJ2-1 TRBV3-1/TRBV3-2 NA CASSQDRGGNEQFF TGTGCCAGCAGCCAAGATAGGGGGGGCAATGAGCAGTTCTTC
NA TRBJ2-3 TRBV24-1 TRBD1 CATSGPDRGTDTQYF TGTGCCACCAGTGGTCCGGACAGGGGGACAGATACGCAGTATTTT
NA TRBJ1-2 TRBV5-4 NA CASSPVPANYGYTF TGTGCCAGCAGTCCAGTCCCAGCTAACTATGGCTACACCTTC
few TRBJ2-2 TRBV7-6 NA CASSPRGRDTGELFF TGTGCCAGCAGCCCTAGAGGCAGGGACACCGGGGAGCTGTTTTTT
NA TRBJ1-4 TRBV28 TRBD1 CASISGGTNEKLFF TGTGCCAGCATCTCAGGGGGGACTAATGAAAAACTGTTTTTT
NA TRBJ1-1 TRBV19 TRBD1 CASSITGVNTEAFF TGTGCCAGTAGTATAACAGGGGTGAACACTGAAGCTTTCTTT
NA TRBJ2-1 TRBV28 NA CASSLLRTSYNEQFF TGTGCCAGCAGTTTATTACGGACTTCCTACAATGAGCAGTTCTTC
NA TRBJ1-5 TRBV28 NA CASSWTRGNQPQHF TGTGCCAGCAGTTGGACCCGAGGGAATCAGCCCCAGCATTTT
few TRBJ2-3 TRBV10-2 NA CASSGQADTQYF TGCGCCAGCAGTGGGCAGGCAGATACGCAGTATTTT
NA TRBJ2-5 TRBV5-1 TRBD1 CASSFGQGQETQYF TGCGCCAGCAGCTTCGGACAGGGACAAGAGACCCAGTACTTC
once TRBJ1-5 TRBV4-1 TRBD1 CASSQGSRGKEPQHF TGCGCCAGCAGCCAAGGGAGCAGGGGGAAAGAGCCCCAGCATTTT
NA TRBJ2-5 TRBV5-1 TRBD1 CASSFRDRGRKETQYF TGCGCCAGCAGCTTCCGGGACAGGGGGCGGAAAGAGACCCAGTACTTC
NA TRBJ1-2 TRBV9 NA CASSVVPSGYGYTF TGTGCCAGCAGCGTAGTCCCGTCAGGGTATGGCTACACCTTC
NA TRBJ1-5 TRBV4-3 TRBD1 CASSQDRQGNQPQHF TGCGCCAGCAGCCAAGATCGACAGGGGAATCAGCCCCAGCATTTT
once TRBJ1-1 TRBV6-5 NA CASSPSRGNTEAFF TGTGCCAGCAGCCCATCCAGGGGTAACACTGAAGCTTTCTTT
NA TRBJ1-5 TRBV5-1 NA CASSPGGLNQPQHF TGCGCCAGCAGCCCAGGCGGGCTCAATCAGCCCCAGCATTTT
NA TRBJ1-2 TRBV6-2/TRBV6-3 NA CASSLDRPYGYTF TGTGCCAGCAGTCTCGACAGGCCCTATGGCTACACCTTC
NA TRBJ1-2 TRBV30 TRBD1 CAWSAGGNYGYTF TGTGCCTGGAGTGCAGGGGGAAACTATGGCTACACCTTC
NA TRBJ1-1 TRBV3-1/TRBV3-2 NA CASSRLGLGQEAFF TGTGCCAGCAGCCGACTAGGGTTGGGGCAGGAGGCTTTCTTT
NA TRBJ1-1 TRBV11-2 NA CASSLEGWRKTEAFF TGTGCCAGCAGCTTAGAGGGGTGGAGGAAGACTGAAGCTTTCTTT